The 26 T cell receptor beta chains presented below share a single source sample, sequenced in a study of naive and memory T cell subsets listed by TCRdb under 2017. The protocol used for the library was UMI-ligation and nested PCR. The sequencing machine was an Illumina MiSeq. The beta constant-region primer was an equimolar mix of two oligonucleotides covering both TRBC1 and TRBC2. The ligated cDNA went through four rounds of PCR with nested alpha and beta constant-region primers together with the SP2 primer. The raw public reads went through TCRdb reprocessing: fastp at Q25, MiXCR clone calling, in-frame beta chains kept. Rows with a matching CDR3 protein are joined into one entry that keeps the most common DNA and genes. This sample comprises about 120,000 distinct CDR3 sequences, 35% to 40% of them detected only once. In total, the top ten clones hold about 1% of the sample. The specimen sequenced was central memory CD4+ T cells from blood. The intended sense of this specimen's cell subset or site label: central memory, CD45RA- CD27+. The receptors derive from a human donor in good health.

CDR3 sequence reads: CASSSQGGTEAFF. For the CDR3, the DNA is TGCGCCAGCAGTTCGCAGGGTGGGACTGAAGCTTTCTTT. The V and J genes are TRBV5-1 and TRBJ1-1; a possible D gene is TRBD1 (5 bases). Germline CDR1 and CDR2: SGHRS and YFSETQ. The CDR3 length is 13 residues. V shed 5 bases and J shed 5 bases, with 13 bases lying between them.

The genes are TRBV29-1 and TRBJ2-5; no clear D gene. CDR3 length: 11 amino acids. The germline V gene encodes CDR1 SQVTM and CDR2 ANQGSEA. Trimming took 2 bases from V and 4 from J, leaving 5 bases between them. This CDR3 is CSVEKGETQYF. CDR3 DNA: TGCAGCGTTGAAAAGGGAGAGACCCAGTACTTC.

The chain recombines TRBV5-1 with TRBJ1-4, with D possibly matching TRBD1 (6 bases). Germline V gene data show CDR1 as SGHRS and CDR2 as YFSETQ. Trimming pared 0 bases from V and 8 bases from J, leaving 14 bases between. The CDR3 runs 15 residues. The CDR3 DNA sequence: TGCGCCAGCAGCTTGGCCGGGGGGCTGTACGAAAAACTGTTTTTT. Amino acids: CASSLAGGLYEKLFF.

This clonotype was detected a few times. The chain has TRBV5-4 and TRBJ2-1; D is ambiguous. The V gene lost 2 bases and the J gene lost 6 bases, with 9 bases spanning the gap. Per the germline V gene, CDR1 is SGHNT and CDR2 is YYREEE (reference sequence). CDR3 length: 13 residues. CDR3: CASSFSTVNEQFF. The DNA of the CDR3 is TGTGCCAGCAGCTTTTCGACGGTCAATGAGCAGTTCTTC.

This clonotype was detected ten times or more. This chain's CDR3 is CASSHTGTSGRRYEQYF. In nucleotides, the CDR3 is TGTGCCAGCAGCCACACCGGGACTAGCGGGAGAAGGTACGAGCAGTACTTC. This rearrangement joins TRBV3-1 to TRBJ2-7; 14 bases are a match to TRBD2. The CDR3 covers 17 residues. Trimming cost V 3 bases and J 4 bases; bases outside gene matches: 8. CDR1 is LGHDT and CDR2 is YNNKEL in the germline V gene (reference sequence).

V gene TRBV15 combines with J gene TRBJ2-7; TRBD2 might be the D (7 bases). The CDR3 has 19 residues. V shed 5 bases and J shed 4 bases, with 30 bases lying between them. From germline, CDR1 is LNHNV and CDR2 YYDKDF (reference sequence). CDR3 coding DNA: TGTGCCACCAGCTGGAGAGGGGGGGCCGGGAGGAATTCAGCTTACGAGCAGTACTTC. It is translated as CATSWRGGAGRNSAYEQYF.

The V gene is TRBV12-3 or TRBV12-4, the J gene TRBJ2-1; 9 bases map to TRBD2. CDR3 length: 17 amino acids. Unmatched junction bases numbered 18, after V lost 7 bases and J lost 8 bases. CDR3 in amino acids: CASINGAGGPLRDEQFF. The CDR3 coding sequence is TGTGCCAGCATTAACGGGGCGGGAGGGCCTCTTCGCGATGAGCAGTTCTTC.

This clonotype has a handful of counts. V usage is TRBV12-3 or TRBV12-4 and J usage is TRBJ1-2; TRBD1 matches 7 bases. Trimming removed 5 bases from V and 8 bases from J; junction bases left unmatched: 5. This CDR3 contains 12 residues. The CDR3 nucleotides are TGTGCCAGCAGTGACAGGGCTGGCGGCTACACCTTC. Translated, it gives CASSDRAGGYTF.

A few counts support this clonotype. The genes are TRBV29-1 and TRBJ2-1, with unresolved D. Germline assignment: CDR1 SQVTM and CDR2 ANQGSEA. The CDR3 totals 14 residues. V lost 0 bases and J lost 0, with 6 bases in between. CDR3 nucleotide sequence: TGCAGCGTTGAAGAACAGAGCTCCTACAATGAGCAGTTCTTC. The encoded protein is CSVEEQSSYNEQFF.

The chain carries TRBV7-3 and TRBJ1-5, with D possibly TRBD1 on 5 matching bases. CDR1 and CDR2 from the germline V gene are SGHTA and FQGTGA. V shed 11 bases and J shed 5 bases, with 25 bases lying between them. This CDR3 is built from 16 residues. In DNA, the CDR3 is TGTGCCGATGGGAAGGGTGACTATTCGGGGGATCAGCCCCAGCATTTT. It codes for CADGKGDYSGDQPQHF.

The sample holds a few counts of this clonotype. Just one base apart from a much larger clone, this may be a read error. The V and J genes are TRBV7-8 and TRBJ2-5; TRBD1 matches 7 bases. Germline CDR1 SGHVS, CDR2 FQNEAQ. The CDR3 consists of 13 residues. Losses at the gene ends were 4 bases for V and 3 bases for J; bases not matched to a gene: 2. The CDR3: CASSSDRKETQYF. CDR3 coding DNA: TGTGCCAGCAGCTCGGACAGGAAAGAGACCCAGTACTTC.

This clonotype was counted only a few times. The V and J genes are TRBV10-3 and TRBJ2-1; the D gene is possibly TRBD2 (5 bases). Trimming cost V 3 bases and J 9 bases, with 15 bases left between them. From germline, CDR1 is ENHRY and CDR2 SYGVKD. This CDR3 comprises 14 residues. As DNA, the CDR3 is TGTGCCATCAGTGAAGGTGGGAGCGTAGGTGAGCAGTTCTTC. Protein: CAISEGGSVGEQFF.

This clonotype has just a few counts. This sequence joins TRBV28 and TRBJ1-5, with a possible D match to TRBD1 (5 bases). CDR3 length equals 14 residues. Trimming took 6 bases from V and 4 from J, leaving 13 bases between them. The germline gives CDR1 MDHEN, CDR2 SYDVKM. The CDR3 DNA reads TGTGCCAGCAGAGAACAGGTCCTTAATCAGCCCCAGCATTTT. This sequence encodes CASREQVLNQPQHF.

This clonotype was found a few times. The chain links TRBV20-1 to TRBJ2-7; D ambiguous. The CDR3 spans 10 residues. CDR1 is DFQATT, CDR2 SNEGSKA, per germline (reference sequence). Between the trimmed V and J ends, which lost 4 bases and 3 bases, there was a span of 4 bases. This CDR3 is CSATNYEQYF. Written as DNA, the CDR3 is TGCAGTGCTACGAACTACGAGCAGTACTTC.

The chain combines TRBV28 with TRBJ1-6; D remains unclear. V lost 3 bases to trimming and J lost 0 bases, with 3 bases between them. Germline CDR1 is MDHEN and CDR2 is SYDVKM. The CDR3 is made up of 14 amino acids. Here the CDR3 reads CASSLSSYNSPLHF. CDR3 DNA sequence: TGTGCCAGCAGTTTGAGCTCCTATAATTCACCCCTCCACTTT.

Only a few counts were recorded for this clonotype. This chain links TRBV7-3 with TRBJ1-1; D is possibly TRBD1 (5 bases). This CDR3 has 15 amino acids. With 2 bases removed from V and 4 bases from J, the gap between germline ends came to 14 bases. Germline assignment: CDR1 SGHTA and CDR2 FQGTGA. CDR3 nucleotide sequence: TGTGCCAGCAGCTTAGACAGATCCGTGAGCACTGAAGCTTTCTTT. As protein: CASSLDRSVSTEAFF. The whole variable domain, remainder taken from reference TRBV7-3 and TRBJ1-1, is GAGVSQTPSNKVTEKGKYVELRCDPISGHTALYWYRQSLGQGPEFLIYFQGTGAADDSGLPNDRFFAVRPEGSVSTLKIQRTERGDSAVYLCASSLDRSVSTEAFFGQGTRLTVV.

The chain couples TRBV7-9 to TRBJ2-1; 7 bases agree with TRBD2. The CDR3 consists of 15 residues. V gave up 1 base and J gave up 2 bases; unmatched junction bases: 2. CDR1 and CDR2 from the germline V gene are SEHNR and FQNEAQ (reference sequence). CDR3 loop: CASSLEAGPYNEQFF. The CDR3 nucleotides read TGTGCCAGCAGCTTAGAAGCGGGACCCTACAATGAGCAGTTCTTC.

V is TRBV28 and J is TRBJ2-7; the D call may be TRBD1 or TRBD2 (5 bases each). CDR1 is MDHEN, CDR2 SYDVKM, per germline. The CDR3 is made up of 16 amino acids. The ends were cut back, 4 bases at V and 4 bases at J, with 20 bases in the middle. The DNA of the CDR3 is TGTGCCAGCAGTTCCGTCGGGACCGGATCCGGATACGAGCAGTACTTC. Protein: CASSSVGTGSGYEQYF.

This clonotype was observed a handful of times. DNA of the CDR3: TGTGCCAGCAGTTTTTGGACAGGGGGAAATAACGAGCAGTACTTC. Its translation: CASSFWTGGNNEQYF. This rearrangement joins TRBV6-5 to TRBJ2-7, with 10 bases matching TRBD1. The CDR3 is 15 residues long. Germline V gene lookup returns CDR1 MNHEY and CDR2 SVGAGI. Trimming cost V 4 bases and J 5 bases; bases outside gene matches: 8.

This clonotype was detected a few times. This chain links TRBV5-6 with TRBJ1-2, with a tentative D call TRBD1 (6 bases). This CDR3 spans 12 amino acids. CDR1 and CDR2 (germline): SGHDT, YYEEEE. The V and J ends lost 2 bases and 13 bases respectively, with 15 bases between them. The CDR3 sequence is CASSFLRQAPTF. CDR3 bases: TGTGCCAGCAGCTTTTTAAGACAGGCCCCCACCTTC.

This clonotype was seen a handful of times. The chain recombines TRBV7-9 with TRBJ2-1; D gene unclear. The CDR3 totals 15 residues. The germline V gene has CDR1 SEHNR and CDR2 FQNEAQ (reference sequence). V gave up 6 bases and J gave up 0 bases, with 12 bases separating them. CDR3 coding DNA: TGTGCCAGCAGTTACCTCCGTAGCTCCTACAATGAGCAGTTCTTC. Its protein product is CASSYLRSSYNEQFF.

This clonotype was recorded a few times. The J gene is TRBJ1-5, the V gene TRBV19; tentatively, D is TRBD1 (6 bases). This CDR3 is built from 15 residues. The V gene lost 7 bases and the J gene lost 3 bases, with 16 bases spanning the gap. In germline, CDR1 is LNHDA, CDR2 SQIVND (reference sequence). CDR3 residues: CASTTGGGPNQPQHF. The CDR3 DNA reads TGTGCCAGTACCACCGGGGGGGGCCCCAATCAGCCCCAGCATTTT.

J is TRBJ2-2 and V is TRBV6-5; possibly TRBD2 for D (5 bases). V lost 5 bases and J 2 bases, leaving 12 bases between the germline ends. The length of the CDR3 is 15 residues. Germline-derived CDR1 and CDR2 are MNHEY and SVGAGI. The CDR3 coding sequence is TGTGCCAGCAGTATCTCGAGGGTCAACACCGGGGAGCTGTTTTTT. Encoded protein: CASSISRVNTGELFF.

This clonotype was picked up a small number of times. V gene TRBV6-1 combines with J gene TRBJ2-7; D is uncertain. CDR1 MNHNS and CDR2 SASEGT come from the germline V gene. The CDR3 contains 11 residues. With 2 bases removed from V and 7 bases from J, the gap between germline ends came to 6 bases. The CDR3 DNA is TGTGCCAGCAGTGAACACGGAGAGCAGTACTTC. Amino acids: CASSEHGEQYF.

This clonotype appeared a few times. This chain links TRBV20-1 with TRBJ2-7; D is perhaps TRBD2 (6 bases). Germline V gene data show CDR1 as DFQATT and CDR2 as SNEGSKA (reference sequence). This CDR3 is 13 amino acids long. Trimming stripped 3 bases from V and 6 bases from J, with 15 bases between. The CDR3, as DNA: TGCAGTGCTAGCCGAGGACTAAACGGCGAGCAGTACTTC. It specifies CSASRGLNGEQYF.

Ten or more counts support this clonotype. The chain employs TRBV20-1 and TRBJ1-2; D is perhaps TRBD1 (6 bases). The CDR3 extends over 16 amino acids. V lost 5 bases to trimming and J lost 5 bases, with 24 bases between them. Germline lookup yields CDR1 DFQATT and CDR2 SNEGSKA (reference sequence). CDR3 sequence (DNA): TGCAGTGCTCATATGACAGGAACCCAAGACACATATGGCTACACCTTC. This encodes CSAHMTGTQDTYGYTF.